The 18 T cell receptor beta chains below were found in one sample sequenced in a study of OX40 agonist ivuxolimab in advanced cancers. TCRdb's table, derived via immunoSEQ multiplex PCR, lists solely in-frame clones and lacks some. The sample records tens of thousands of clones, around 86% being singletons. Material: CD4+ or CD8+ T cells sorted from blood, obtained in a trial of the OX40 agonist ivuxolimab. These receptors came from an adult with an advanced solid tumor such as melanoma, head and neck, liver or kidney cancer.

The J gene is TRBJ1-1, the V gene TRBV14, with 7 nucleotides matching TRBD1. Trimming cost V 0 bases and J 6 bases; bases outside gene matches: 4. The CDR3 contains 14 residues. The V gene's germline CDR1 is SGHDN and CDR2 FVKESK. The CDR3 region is CASSQDRQGAEAFF. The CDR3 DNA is TGTGCCAGCAGCCAAGACCGACAGGGCGCTGAAGCTTTCTTT.

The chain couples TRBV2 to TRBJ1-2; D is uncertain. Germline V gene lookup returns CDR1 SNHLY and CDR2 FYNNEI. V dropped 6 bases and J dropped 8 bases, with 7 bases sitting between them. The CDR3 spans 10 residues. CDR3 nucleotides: TGTGCCAGCAGCGCCCTAGGCTACACCTTC. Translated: CASSALGYTF. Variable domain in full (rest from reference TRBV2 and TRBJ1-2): EPEVTQTPSHQVTQMGQEVILRCVPISNHLYFYWYRQILGQKVEFLVSFYNNEISEKSEIFDDQFSVERPDGSNFTLKIRSTKLEDSAMYFCASSALGYTFGSGTRLTVV.

Here the CDR3 DNA reads TGTGCCAGCTCACCACCTCCTAGGGGGCAGGGACAAGAGACCCAGTACTTC. Protein: CASSPPPRGQGQETQYF. J is TRBJ2-5 and V is TRBV18, with 7 bases matching TRBD1. This CDR3 comprises 17 residues. V shed 0 bases, J shed 2 bases, and the junction held 9 bases outside the gene matches. CDR1 and CDR2 (germline): KGHSH, LQKENI.

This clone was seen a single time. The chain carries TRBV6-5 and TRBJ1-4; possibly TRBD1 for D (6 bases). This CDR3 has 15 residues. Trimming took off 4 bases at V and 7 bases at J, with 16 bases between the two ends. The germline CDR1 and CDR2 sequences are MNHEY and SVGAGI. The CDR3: CASSWTTGLGEKLFF. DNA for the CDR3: TGTGCCAGCAGTTGGACAACAGGGCTGGGTGAAAAACTGTTTTTT.

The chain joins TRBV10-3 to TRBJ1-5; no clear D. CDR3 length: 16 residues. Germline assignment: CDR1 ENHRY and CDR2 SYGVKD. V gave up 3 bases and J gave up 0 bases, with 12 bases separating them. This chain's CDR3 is CAISDAAAYSNQPQHF. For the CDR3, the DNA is TGTGCCATCAGTGACGCGGCAGCCTATAGCAATCAGCCCCAGCATTTT.

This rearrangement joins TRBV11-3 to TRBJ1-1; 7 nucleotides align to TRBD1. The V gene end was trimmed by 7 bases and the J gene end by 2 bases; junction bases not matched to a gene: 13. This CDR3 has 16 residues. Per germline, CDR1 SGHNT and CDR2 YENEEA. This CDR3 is CASNYNRGMGNTEAFF. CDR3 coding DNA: TGTGCCAGCAACTATAACAGGGGAATGGGAAACACTGAAGCTTTCTTT.

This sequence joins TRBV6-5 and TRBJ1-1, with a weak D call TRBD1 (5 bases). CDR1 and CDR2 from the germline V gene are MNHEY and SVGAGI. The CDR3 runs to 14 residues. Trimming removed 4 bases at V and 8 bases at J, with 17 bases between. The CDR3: CASSFGGTGIEAFF. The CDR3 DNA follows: TGTGCCAGCAGTTTTGGGGGAACTGGGATCGAAGCTTTCTTT.

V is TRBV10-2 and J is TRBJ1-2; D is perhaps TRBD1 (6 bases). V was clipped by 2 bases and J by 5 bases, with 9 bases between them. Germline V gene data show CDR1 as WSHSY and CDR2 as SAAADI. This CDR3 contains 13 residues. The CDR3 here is CASSEGQGYGYTF. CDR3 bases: TGCGCCAGCAGTGAGGGGCAGGGGTATGGCTACACCTTC.

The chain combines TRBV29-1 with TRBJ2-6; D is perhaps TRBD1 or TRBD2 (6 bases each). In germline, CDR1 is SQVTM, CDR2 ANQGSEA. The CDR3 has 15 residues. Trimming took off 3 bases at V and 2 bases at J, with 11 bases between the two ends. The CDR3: CSVDIGGAGANVLTF. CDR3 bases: TGCAGCGTTGATATCGGGGGCGCTGGGGCCAACGTCCTGACTTTC. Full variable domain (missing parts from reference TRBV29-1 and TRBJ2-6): SAVISQKPSRDICQRGTSLTIQCQVDSQVTMMFWYRQQPGQSLTLIATANQGSEATYESGFVIDKFPISRPNLTFSTLTVSNMSPEDSSIYLCSVDIGGAGANVLTFGAGSRLTVL.

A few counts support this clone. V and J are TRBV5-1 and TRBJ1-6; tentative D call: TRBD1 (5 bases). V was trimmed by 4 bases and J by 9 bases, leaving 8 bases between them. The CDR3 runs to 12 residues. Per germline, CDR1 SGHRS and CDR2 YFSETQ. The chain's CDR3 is CASSPGGSPLHF. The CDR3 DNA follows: TGCGCCAGCAGCCCGGGGGGTTCACCCCTCCACTTT.

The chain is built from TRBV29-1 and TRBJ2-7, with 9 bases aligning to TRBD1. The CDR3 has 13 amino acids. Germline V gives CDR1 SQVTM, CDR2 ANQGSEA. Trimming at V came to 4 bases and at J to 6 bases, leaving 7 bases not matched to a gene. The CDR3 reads CSVGQGGLGEQYF. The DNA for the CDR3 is TGCAGCGTTGGACAGGGGGGATTGGGCGAGCAGTACTTC.

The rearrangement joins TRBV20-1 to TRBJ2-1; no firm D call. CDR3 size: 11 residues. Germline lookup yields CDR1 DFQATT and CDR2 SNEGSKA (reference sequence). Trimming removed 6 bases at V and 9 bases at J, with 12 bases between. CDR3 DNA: TGCAGTGCCATAGACATTACTGAGCAGTTCTTC. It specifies CSAIDITEQFF.

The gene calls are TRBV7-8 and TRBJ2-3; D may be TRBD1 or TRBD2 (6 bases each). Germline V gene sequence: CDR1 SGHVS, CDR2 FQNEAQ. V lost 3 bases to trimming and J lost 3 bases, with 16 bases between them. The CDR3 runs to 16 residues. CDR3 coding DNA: TGTGCCAGCAGCTTGGCTTCGGGGGCGGGAACAGATACGCAGTATTTT. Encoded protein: CASSLASGAGTDTQYF.

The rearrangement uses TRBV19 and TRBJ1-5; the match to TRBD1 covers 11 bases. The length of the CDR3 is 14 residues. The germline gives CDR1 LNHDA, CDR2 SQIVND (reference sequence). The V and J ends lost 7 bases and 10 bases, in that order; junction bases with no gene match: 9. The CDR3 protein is CASTTRTGGLPQHF. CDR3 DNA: TGTGCCAGTACCACCCGGACAGGGGGCTTACCCCAGCATTTT.

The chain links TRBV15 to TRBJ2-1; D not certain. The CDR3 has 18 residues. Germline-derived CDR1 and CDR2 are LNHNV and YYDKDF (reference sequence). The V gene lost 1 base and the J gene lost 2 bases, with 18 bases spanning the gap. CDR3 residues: CATSRGGSVSVAYNEQFF. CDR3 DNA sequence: TGTGCCACCAGCAGAGGCGGATCCGTGTCGGTGGCCTACAATGAGCAGTTCTTC.

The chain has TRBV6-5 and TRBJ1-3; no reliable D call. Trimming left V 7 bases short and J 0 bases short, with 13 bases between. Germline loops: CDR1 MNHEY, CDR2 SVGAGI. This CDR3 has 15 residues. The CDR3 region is CASTGTAFSGNTIYF. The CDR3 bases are TGTGCCAGCACCGGTACGGCTTTCTCTGGAAACACCATATATTTT.

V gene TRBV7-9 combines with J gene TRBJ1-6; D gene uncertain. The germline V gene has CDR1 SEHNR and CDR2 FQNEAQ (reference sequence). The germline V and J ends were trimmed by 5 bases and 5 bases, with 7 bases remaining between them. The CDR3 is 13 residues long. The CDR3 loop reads CASSEGNNSPLHF. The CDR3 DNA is TGTGCCAGCAGCGAAGGGAATAATTCACCCCTCCACTTT.

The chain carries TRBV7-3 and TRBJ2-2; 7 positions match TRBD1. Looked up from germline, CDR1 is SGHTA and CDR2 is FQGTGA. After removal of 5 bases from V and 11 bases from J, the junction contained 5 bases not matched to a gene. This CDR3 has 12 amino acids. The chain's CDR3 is CASSLNRGELFF. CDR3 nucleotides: TGTGCCAGCAGCCTGAACAGGGGTGAGCTGTTTTTT.